This T cell receptor (beta chain) was documented in a study of blood T cell repertoires in COVID-19. Study as a whole: Acute and convalescent COVID-19 samples came from the United States, Italy and Spain. T cells, B-cell-depleted T cells, or PBMCs supplied cDNA or gDNA.

As originally analysed: Amplification of reference gene primers was used by the study to estimate nucleated cell counts. Measured with immunoSEQ multiplex PCR; TCRdb has only the in-frame clones, and not every one. V and J calls and clone size are those listed in that table; D and trimming were worked out from the DNA. In the table there are tens of thousands of clones, roughly four fifths of which are singletons. The CDR3 runs to 14 residues. CDR1 SGHRS and CDR2 YFSETQ come from the germline V gene. V lost 2 bases to trimming and J lost 8 bases; unmatched junction nucleotides: 5. Sequencing used peripheral blood. V gene TRBV5-1 combines with J gene TRBJ2-1; TRBD2 aligns across 9 bases. The TCR sequence derives from a man in his sixties with acute or convalescent COVID-19. The CDR3 DNA sequence: TGCGCCAGCAGCTTTGCGGGGGGGCCCGATGAGCAGTTCTTC. Translating gives CASSFAGGPDEQFF.